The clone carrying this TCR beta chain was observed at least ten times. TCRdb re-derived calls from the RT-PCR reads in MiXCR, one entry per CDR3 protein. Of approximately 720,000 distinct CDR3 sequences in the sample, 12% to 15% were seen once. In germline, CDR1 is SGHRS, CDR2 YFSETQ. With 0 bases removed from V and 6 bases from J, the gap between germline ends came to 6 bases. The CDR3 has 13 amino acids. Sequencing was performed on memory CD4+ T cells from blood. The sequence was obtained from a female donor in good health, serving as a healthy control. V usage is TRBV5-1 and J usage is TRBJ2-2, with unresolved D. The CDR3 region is CASSLAVAGELFF. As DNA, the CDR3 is TGCGCCAGCAGCTTGGCCGTAGCCGGGGAGCTGTTTTTT.